This T cell receptor beta chain was found in a study of beta chain features in type 1 diabetes. The study's findings and limits: Any HLA-type effect on TCRB rearrangement remained unresolved here. Patients and controls would share equally any PCR tilt toward shorter templates. The study found that naive, central memory and Treg TCRB repertoires appeared more similar in patients than in healthy donors. VDJ junctions from patients with type 1 diabetes contained fewer insertions and more deletions.

The germline CDR1 and CDR2 sequences are MNHNS and SASEGT. This CDR3 region has 12 residues. V was trimmed by 6 bases and J by 5 bases, leaving 11 bases between them. With respect to this clone: Its antigen is not known.

All of the isolated RNA was reverse transcribed, so expressed TCRB transcripts were sequenced. Only in-frame clones appear in the TCRdb table, and some are missing; sequencing was by immunoSEQ multiplex PCR. Counted here are some 220,000 clones, around 9.9% occurring once; the ten biggest clones make up 1% to 1.5%. The TCR originated in a man between 18 and 29 years old in good health. The sample comprised central memory CD4+ T cells from blood. This chain joins TRBV6-1 and TRBJ2-7; possible D gene TRBD1, 6 bases. The CDR3 protein is CASSRDRNEQYF. The CDR3 DNA is TGTGCCAGCAGCCGAGACAGGAACGAGCAGTACTTC.